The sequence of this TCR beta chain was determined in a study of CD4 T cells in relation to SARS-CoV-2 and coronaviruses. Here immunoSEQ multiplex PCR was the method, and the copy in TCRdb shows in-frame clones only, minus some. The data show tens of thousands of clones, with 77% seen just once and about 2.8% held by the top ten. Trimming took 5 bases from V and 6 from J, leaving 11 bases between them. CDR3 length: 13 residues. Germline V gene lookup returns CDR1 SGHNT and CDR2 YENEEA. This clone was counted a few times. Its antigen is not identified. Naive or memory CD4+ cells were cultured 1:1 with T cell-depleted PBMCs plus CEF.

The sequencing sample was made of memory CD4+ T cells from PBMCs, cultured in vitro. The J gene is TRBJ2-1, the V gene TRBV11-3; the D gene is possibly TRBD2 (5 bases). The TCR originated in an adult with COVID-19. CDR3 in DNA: TGTGCCAGCAGCGCTAGCTTTGGCAATGAGCAGTTCTTC. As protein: CASSASFGNEQFF.